This is a list of T cell receptor beta chains from one sample in a study of T cells in Graves' hyperthyroidism and ophthalmopathy. TCRdb ran MiXCR on the multiplex PCR reads and lists one entry per CDR3 protein. In the table there are hundreds of thousands of distinct CDR3 sequences, approximately 14% of which are singletons. Sample: blood. These receptors came from a woman aged 45-59 years with Graves' ophthalmopathy. Each CDR3 is given without its conserved first and last residue. Fields, in order: V gene, J gene, CDR3 length, clone size, CDR3 protein. Clone size is given for some rows only: seen once, a few or many times, or a class if the clone is expanded.

TRBV20-1	TRBJ1-1	14	few	SARPPGDRRRTEAF
TRBV27	TRBJ2-7	11	.	ASSRSRSYEQY
TRBV24-1	TRBJ2-3	13	many	ATSDLGNSEDTQY
TRBV6-2/TRBV6-3	TRBJ2-1	11	many	ASSYSPGSEQF
TRBV12-3/TRBV12-4	TRBJ2-2	12	many	ASSLSIYSGELF
TRBV12-3/TRBV12-4	TRBJ1-4	12	.	ASSTGATNEKLF
TRBV4-2	TRBJ2-3	10	.	ASSQEADTQY
TRBV19	TRBJ2-7	11	.	ASSWQLRYEQY
TRBV5-1	TRBJ2-7	13	many	ASSLARSLSYEQY
TRBV4-2	TRBJ2-1	13	.	ASSQVLAGDNEQF
TRBV3-1	TRBJ2-7	15	many	ASSPGWGAGAGHEQY
TRBV5-1	TRBJ2-1	14	few	ASSQLPGQGYNEQF
TRBV19	TRBJ1-3	11	.	ASSITGDDTIY
TRBV28	TRBJ2-4	13	.	ASSGTGLDKNIQY
TRBV5-1	TRBJ2-2	12	many	ASSFHGQDGELF
TRBV12-3/TRBV12-4	TRBJ2-2	14	few	AGRGDTTSATGELF
TRBV27	TRBJ2-5	14	many	ASSPGQGRVVETQY
TRBV9	TRBJ2-7	12	few	ASSAHSGPYEQY
TRBV29-1	TRBJ1-2	10	few	SVEDARYGYT
TRBV29-1	TRBJ2-3	13	many	SVSPSGTGTDTQY
TRBV6-6	TRBJ1-2	13	many	ASSYSAGTNYGYT
TRBV20-1	TRBJ1-6	13	many	SARDWSGEASPLH
TRBV7-8	TRBJ2-6	14	many	ASSYRTVSGANVLT
TRBV5-5	TRBJ2-2	15	many	ASSLTNDWTETGELF
TRBV27	TRBJ1-2	11	many	ASTHPGGYGYT
TRBV3-1	TRBJ2-1	13	many	ASRPAGPIGNEQF
TRBV20-1	TRBJ1-5	17	.	SARSPGTGYFHSNQPQH
TRBV28	TRBJ2-7	11	few	ASGERNSYEQY
TRBV10-3	TRBJ2-7	11	many	AGSGGEGYEQY
TRBV7-2	TRBJ1-2	11	.	ASSRDRAWGYT